The next 3 T cell receptor beta chains were all read from a single sample in a study of cytomegalovirus exposure and HLA in healthy donors. The PCR contained 60 Vbeta and 13 Jbeta primers. The data were produced by immunoSEQ multiplex PCR, yet TCRdb's version contains in-frame clones alone and is incomplete. The sample consists of 150,000 to 200,000 clones, roughly 77% of them appearing once. The sample consisted of PBMCs. Receptors originate from a woman aged 50 to 60 in good health and CMV-seronegative.

The rearrangement links TRBV10-3 to TRBJ1-6; 7 positions agree with TRBD1. Trimming removed 6 bases from V and 7 bases from J; junction bases left unmatched: 6. CDR1 is ENHRY, CDR2 SYGVKD, per germline. CDR3 length: 14 residues. CDR3 DNA sequence: TGTGCCATCAGCTCGACAGGGTGGAATTCACCCCTCCACTTT. Translating it yields CAISSTGWNSPLHF.

As DNA, the CDR3 is TGCGCCAGCAGCCAAGAACATGTGACAGGGGGTGGTTCACCCCTCCACTTT. This sequence encodes CASSQEHVTGGGSPLHF. This chain links TRBV4-3 with TRBJ1-6; TRBD1 agrees at 9 bases. With V trimmed by 0 bases and J by 9 bases, 9 bases remained unmatched. The CDR3 spans 17 residues. The germline V gene has CDR1 LGHNA and CDR2 YSLEER.

V usage is TRBV19 and J usage is TRBJ2-1; 8 nucleotides align to TRBD1. The CDR3 has 16 amino acids. Germline V gene data show CDR1 as LNHDA and CDR2 as SQIVND (reference sequence). V shed 6 bases, J shed 3 bases, and the junction held 10 bases outside the gene matches. CDR3 region: CASSWTGNLLYNEQFF. DNA for the CDR3: TGTGCCAGTAGCTGGACAGGGAATCTCCTCTACAATGAGCAGTTCTTC.